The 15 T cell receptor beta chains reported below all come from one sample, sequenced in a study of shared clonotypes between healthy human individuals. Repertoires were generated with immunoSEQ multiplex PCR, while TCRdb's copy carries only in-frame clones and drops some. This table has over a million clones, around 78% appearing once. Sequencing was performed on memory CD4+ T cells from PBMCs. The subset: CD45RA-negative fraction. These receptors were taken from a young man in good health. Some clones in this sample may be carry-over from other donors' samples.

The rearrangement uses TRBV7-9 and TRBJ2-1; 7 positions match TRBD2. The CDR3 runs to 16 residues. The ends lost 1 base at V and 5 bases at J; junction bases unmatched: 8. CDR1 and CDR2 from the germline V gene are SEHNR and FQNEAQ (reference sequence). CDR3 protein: CASSLVRGRVNNEQFF. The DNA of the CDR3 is TGTGCCAGCAGCTTAGTTCGCGGGAGAGTCAACAATGAGCAGTTCTTC.

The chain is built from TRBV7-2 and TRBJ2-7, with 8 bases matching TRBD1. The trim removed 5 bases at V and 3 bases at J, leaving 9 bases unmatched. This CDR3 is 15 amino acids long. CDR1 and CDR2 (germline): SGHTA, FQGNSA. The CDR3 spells CASSLRVRGHYEQYF. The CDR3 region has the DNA TGTGCCAGCAGCCTTAGGGTCAGGGGGCACTACGAGCAGTACTTC.

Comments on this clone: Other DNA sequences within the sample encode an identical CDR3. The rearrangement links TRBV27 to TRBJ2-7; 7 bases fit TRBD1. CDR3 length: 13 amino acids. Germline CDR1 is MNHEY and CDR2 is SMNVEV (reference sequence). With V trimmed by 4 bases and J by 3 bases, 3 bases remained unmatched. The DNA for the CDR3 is TGTGCCAGCAGTTCCGGGGACAGCTACGAGCAGTACTTC. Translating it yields CASSSGDSYEQYF.

This CDR3 is CASSRGQGAAGDTQYF. The DNA for the CDR3 is TGTGCCAGCAGCCGCGGACAGGGGGCCGCGGGAGATACGCAGTATTTT. The rearrangement uses TRBV13 and TRBJ2-3; 11 bases are shared with TRBD1. The J segment lost 5 bases and the V segment lost 5 bases, leaving 9 bases of the junction unmatched. This CDR3 has 16 residues. The germline CDR1 and CDR2 sequences are PRHDT and FYEKMQ (reference sequence). Looking up the rest from reference TRBV13 and TRBJ2-3 gives the full variable domain: AAGVIQSPRHLIKEKRETATLKCYPIPRHDTVYWYQQGPGQDPQFLISFYEKMQSDKGSIPDRFSAQQFSDYHSELNMSSLELGDSALYFCASSRGQGAAGDTQYFGPGTRLTVL.

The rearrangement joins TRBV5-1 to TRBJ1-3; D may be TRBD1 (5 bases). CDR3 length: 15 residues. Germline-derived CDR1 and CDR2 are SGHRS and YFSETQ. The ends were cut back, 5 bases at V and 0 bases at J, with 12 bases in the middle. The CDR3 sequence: CASSIRGGSGNTIYF. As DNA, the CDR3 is TGCGCCAGCAGTATCCGGGGGGGCTCTGGAAACACCATATATTTT.

The CDR3 coding sequence is TGTGCCAGCAGGGGGACCCGGGGGGTAGAGACCCAGTACTTC. As protein: CASRGTRGVETQYF. The chain has TRBV5-6 and TRBJ2-5, with 7 nucleotides matching TRBD2. Trimming took 5 bases from V and 4 from J; bases not matched to a gene: 8. Germline-derived CDR1 and CDR2 are SGHDT and YYEEEE. The CDR3 totals 14 residues.

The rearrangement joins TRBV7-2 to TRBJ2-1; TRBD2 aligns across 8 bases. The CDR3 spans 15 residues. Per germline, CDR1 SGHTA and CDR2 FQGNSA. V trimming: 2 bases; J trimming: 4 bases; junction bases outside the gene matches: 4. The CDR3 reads CASSLPGGGYNEQFF. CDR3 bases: TGTGCCAGCAGCTTACCGGGAGGGGGGTACAATGAGCAGTTCTTC.

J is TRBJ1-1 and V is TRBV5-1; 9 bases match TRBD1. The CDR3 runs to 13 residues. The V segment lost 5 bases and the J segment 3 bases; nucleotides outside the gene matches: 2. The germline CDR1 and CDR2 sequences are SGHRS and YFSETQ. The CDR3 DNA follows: TGCGCCAGCAGTTGGGACAGGGACACTGAAGCTTTCTTT. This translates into CASSWDRDTEAFF.

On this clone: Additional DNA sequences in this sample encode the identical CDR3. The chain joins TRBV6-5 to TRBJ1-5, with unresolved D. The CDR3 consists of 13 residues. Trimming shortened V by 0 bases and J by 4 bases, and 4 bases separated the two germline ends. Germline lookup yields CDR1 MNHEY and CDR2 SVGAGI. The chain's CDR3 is CASSYSKNQPQHF. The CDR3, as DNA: TGTGCCAGCAGTTACTCGAAGAATCAGCCCCAGCATTTT.

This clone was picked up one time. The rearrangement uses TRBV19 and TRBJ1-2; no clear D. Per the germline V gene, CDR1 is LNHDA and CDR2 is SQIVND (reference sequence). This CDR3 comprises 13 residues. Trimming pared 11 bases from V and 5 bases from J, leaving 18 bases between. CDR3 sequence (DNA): TGTGCCGCCGGGGTAGGAGGGTTTTATGGCTACACCTTC. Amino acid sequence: CAAGVGGFYGYTF.

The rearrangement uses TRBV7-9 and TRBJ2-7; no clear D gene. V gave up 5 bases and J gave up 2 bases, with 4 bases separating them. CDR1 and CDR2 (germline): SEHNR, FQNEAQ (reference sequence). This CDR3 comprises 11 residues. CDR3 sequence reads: CASSVAYEQYF. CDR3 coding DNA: TGTGCCAGCAGCGTGGCCTACGAGCAGTACTTC.

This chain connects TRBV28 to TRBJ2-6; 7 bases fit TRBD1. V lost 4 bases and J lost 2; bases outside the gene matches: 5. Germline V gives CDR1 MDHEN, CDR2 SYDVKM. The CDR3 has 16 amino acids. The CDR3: CASSSPDRAGANVLTF. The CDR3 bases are TGTGCCAGCAGTTCGCCTGACAGGGCTGGGGCCAACGTCCTGACTTTC. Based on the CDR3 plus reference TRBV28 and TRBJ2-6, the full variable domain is DVKVTQSSRYLVKRTGEKVFLECVQDMDHENMFWYRQDPGLGLRLIYFSYDVKMKEKGDIPEGYSVSREKKERFSLILESASTNQTSMYLCASSSPDRAGANVLTFGAGSRLTVL.

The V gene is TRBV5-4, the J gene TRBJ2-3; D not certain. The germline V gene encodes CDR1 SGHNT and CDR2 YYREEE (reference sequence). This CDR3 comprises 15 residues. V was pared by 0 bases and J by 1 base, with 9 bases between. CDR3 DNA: TGTGCCAGCAGCTTGGTCCGAGGCCGCACAGATACGCAGTATTTT. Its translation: CASSLVRGRTDTQYF.

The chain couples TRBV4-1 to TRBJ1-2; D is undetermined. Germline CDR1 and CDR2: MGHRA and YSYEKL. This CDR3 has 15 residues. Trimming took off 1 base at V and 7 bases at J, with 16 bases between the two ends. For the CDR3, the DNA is TGCGCCAGCAGCCAAGGATCGGGGTTAATAGGTGGCTACACCTTC. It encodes CASSQGSGLIGGYTF.

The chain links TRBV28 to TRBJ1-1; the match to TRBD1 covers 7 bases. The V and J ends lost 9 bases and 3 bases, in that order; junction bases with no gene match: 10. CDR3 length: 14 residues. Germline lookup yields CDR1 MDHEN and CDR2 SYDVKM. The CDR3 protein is CASHRPGQHTEAFF. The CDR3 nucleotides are TGTGCCAGTCACCGACCGGGACAGCACACTGAAGCTTTCTTT.